The clone carrying this T cell receptor (beta chain) was observed at least ten times. This CDR3 contains 14 residues. Germline V gives CDR1 SNHLY, CDR2 FYNNEI. Trimming left V 4 bases short and J 7 bases short, with 11 bases between. The TCR beta CDR3 regions underwent amplification using RNA transcripts as the source. Using the HTBI primer set, a first-round RT-PCR was run on the TCR CDR3. TCRdb re-called the multiplex PCR reads with MiXCR, one entry per CDR3 protein. The sample lists fewer than 700,000 distinct CDR3 sequences, 16% occurring once. This entry comes from a study of T cells in Graves' hyperthyroidism and ophthalmopathy.

The specimen sequenced was blood. The chain employs TRBV2 and TRBJ1-6, with D possibly TRBD1 on 6 matching bases. This TCR derives from a woman aged 25-40 years with Graves' hyperthyroidism. The CDR3 protein is CASSVGQSNSPLHF. CDR3 nucleotide sequence: TGTGCCAGCAGTGTAGGACAGAGCAATTCACCCCTCCACTTT.